A selection of T cell receptor beta chains follows, all from one sample in a study of T cell responses to AZD1222 COVID-19 vaccine. Clones were sequenced by immunoSEQ multiplex PCR, and TCRdb holds only the in-frame ones, with some missing. The sample lists about 49,000 clones; approximately 80% were seen once. Sequencing was performed on peripheral blood, taken on day 0 of MenACWY control vaccination. Receptors originate from an adult in good health. CDR3s include the opening cysteine and the closing phenylalanine or tryptophan. D genes are given only for firm matches. Size values are once, few and many counts, or a class for expanded clones, and some rows have none.

J gene | V gene | D gene | clone size | CDR3 DNA | CDR3 protein
TRBJ2-3 | TRBV19 | TRBD1 | - | TGTGCCAGTAGGAACCTCGGGACAGGGTTCGGCACAGATACGCAGTATTTT | CASRNLGTGFGTDTQYF
TRBJ1-2 | TRBV7-2 | - | - | TGTGCCAGCAGCTTAGTGGGAGGTAGCGGGGAGAACTATGGCTACACCTTC | CASSLVGGSGENYGYTF
TRBJ1-1 | TRBV5-5 | TRBD1 | - | TGTGCCAGCAGCTTGTACAGGGGAACTGAAGCTTTCTTT | CASSLYRGTEAFF
TRBJ2-3 | TRBV20-1 | - | once | TGCAGTGTAGCGGTCACAGATACGCAGTATTTT | CSVAVTDTQYF
TRBJ1-4 | TRBV5-1 | - | - | TGCGCCAGCAGCCCGGACGGTCAGGGGTGGGGTACTAATGAAAAACTGTTTTTT | CASSPDGQGWGTNEKLFF
TRBJ1-4 | TRBV3-1/TRBV3-2 | TRBD1 | few | TGTGCCAGCAGCCTCCGGACAGGGACTAATGAAAAACTGTTTTTT | CASSLRTGTNEKLFF
TRBJ1-2 | TRBV7-9 | TRBD1 | - | TGTGCCAGCAGCTCCAGGGGAGGGACAGGGGGCGAAAATGGCTACACCTTC | CASSSRGGTGGENGYTF
TRBJ1-5 | TRBV4-1 | - | - | TGCGCCAGCAGCCAAGAAACCGGGGGGCGGGGAAACAATCAGCCCCAGCATTTT | CASSQETGGRGNNQPQHF
TRBJ1-1 | TRBV29-1 | - | - | TGCAGCGGCAGAATTTGGAACACTGAAGCTTTCTTT | CSGRIWNTEAFF
TRBJ1-1 | TRBV28 | - | - | TGTGCCAGCAGCACACTTGGGCGGACGGGAAACACTGAAGCTTTCTTT | CASSTLGRTGNTEAFF
TRBJ1-5 | TRBV3-1/TRBV3-2 | - | - | TGTGCCAGCAGCCAAGGGGCGGTGGGCAATCAGCCCCAGCATTTT | CASSQGAVGNQPQHF
TRBJ2-7 | TRBV11-1 | - | - | TGTGCCAGCAGCTTAGGGGCGGTATCCTACGAGCAGTACTTC | CASSLGAVSYEQYF
TRBJ1-2 | TRBV5-1 | - | few | TGCGCCAGCAGTGACACTACTAACTATGGCTACACCTTC | CASSDTTNYGYTF
TRBJ1-2 | TRBV6-2/TRBV6-3 | - | - | TGTGCCAGCAGCACCTGGACAGTCAACTATGGCTACACCTTC | CASSTWTVNYGYTF
TRBJ1-1 | TRBV7-2 | - | - | TGTGCCAGCAGCTTAGTAGGCCCACCCTTAACTGAAGCTTTCTTT | CASSLVGPPLTEAFF
TRBJ1-6 | TRBV5-1 | - | - | TGCGCCAGCAGCTTGGCCCAAACCTATAATTCACCCCTCCACTTT | CASSLAQTYNSPLHF
TRBJ1-6 | TRBV2 | - | - | TGTGCCAGCAGTGAATCGGGGGCTATTCAATATAATTCACCCCTCCACTTT | CASSESGAIQYNSPLHF
TRBJ2-1 | TRBV5-3 | - | - | TGTGCCAGAAGCTTCGTGCAGGGAGCTACCTACAATGAGCAGTTCTTC | CARSFVQGATYNEQFF